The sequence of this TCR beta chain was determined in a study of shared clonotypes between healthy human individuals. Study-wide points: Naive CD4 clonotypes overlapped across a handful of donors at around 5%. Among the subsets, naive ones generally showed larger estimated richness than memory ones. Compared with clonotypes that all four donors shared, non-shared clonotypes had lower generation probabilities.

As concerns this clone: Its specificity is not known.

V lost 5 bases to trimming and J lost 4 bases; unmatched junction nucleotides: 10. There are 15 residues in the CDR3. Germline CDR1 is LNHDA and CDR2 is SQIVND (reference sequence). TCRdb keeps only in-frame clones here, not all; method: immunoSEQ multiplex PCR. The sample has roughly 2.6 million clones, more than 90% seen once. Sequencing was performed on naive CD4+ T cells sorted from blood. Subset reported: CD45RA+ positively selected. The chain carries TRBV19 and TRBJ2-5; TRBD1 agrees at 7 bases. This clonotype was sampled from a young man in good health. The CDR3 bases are TGTGCCAGTAGTTCCCAACCAGACAGGGTAGAGACCCAGTACTTC. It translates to CASSSQPDRVETQYF. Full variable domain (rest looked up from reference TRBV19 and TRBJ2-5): DGGITQSPKYLFRKEGQNVTLSCEQNLNHDAMYWYRQDPGQGLRLIYYSQIVNDFQKGDIAEGYSVSREKKESFPLTVTSAQKNPTAFYLCASSSQPDRVETQYFGPGTRLLVL.